This TCR beta chain is from a study of monozygotic twins with inflammatory bowel disease. Amplification of TCRalpha and TCRbeta cDNA involved two nested PCRs that ran for around 16 and 10 cycles. After re-calling the 5' RACE reads, TCRdb lists one entry per CDR3 protein, DNA absent. This sample's table reports 200,000 to 250,000 distinct CDR3 sequences. This CDR3 has 15 amino acids. Looked up from germline, CDR1 is SQVTM and CDR2 is ANQGSEA. The sequence derives from a human donor with ulcerative colitis or Crohn's disease, or a healthy co-twin of an affected twin (not recorded which). The chain has TRBV29-1 and TRBJ2-3; TCRdb's D call of TRBD1 is untestable without DNA. The sequencing input was blood. CDR3 residues: CSAASGTGSGDTQYF.